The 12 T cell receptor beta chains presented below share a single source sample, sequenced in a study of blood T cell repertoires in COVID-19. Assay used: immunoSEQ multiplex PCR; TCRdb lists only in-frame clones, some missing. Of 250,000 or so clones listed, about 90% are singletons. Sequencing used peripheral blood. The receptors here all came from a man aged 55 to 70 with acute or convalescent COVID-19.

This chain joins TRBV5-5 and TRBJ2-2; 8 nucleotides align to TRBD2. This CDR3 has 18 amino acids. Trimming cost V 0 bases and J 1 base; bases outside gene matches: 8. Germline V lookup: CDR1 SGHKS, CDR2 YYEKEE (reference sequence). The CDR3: CASSLEVVAGMNTGELFF. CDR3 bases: TGTGCCAGCAGCTTGGAGGTGGTAGCGGGGATGAACACCGGGGAGCTGTTTTTT.

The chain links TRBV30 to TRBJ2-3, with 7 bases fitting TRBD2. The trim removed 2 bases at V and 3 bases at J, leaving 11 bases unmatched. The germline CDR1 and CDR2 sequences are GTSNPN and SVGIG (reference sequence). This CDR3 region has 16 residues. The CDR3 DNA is TGTGCCTGGAGTCCCGTCTCGCGGGGGTCGACAGATACGCAGTATTTT. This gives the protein CAWSPVSRGSTDTQYF. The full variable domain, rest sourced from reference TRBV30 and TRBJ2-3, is SQTIHQWPATLVQPVGSPLSLECTVEGTSNPNLYWYRQAAGRGLQLLFYSVGIGQISSEVPQNLSASRPQDRQFILSSKKLLLSDSGFYLCAWSPVSRGSTDTQYFGPGTRLTVL.

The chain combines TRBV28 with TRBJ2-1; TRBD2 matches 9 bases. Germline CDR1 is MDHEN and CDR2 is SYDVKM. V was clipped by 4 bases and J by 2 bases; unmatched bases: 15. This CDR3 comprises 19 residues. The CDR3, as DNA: TGTGCCAGCAGTTCAACCTTATACCGGAGACTAGCGGCCTACAATGAGCAGTTCTTC. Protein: CASSSTLYRRLAAYNEQFF.

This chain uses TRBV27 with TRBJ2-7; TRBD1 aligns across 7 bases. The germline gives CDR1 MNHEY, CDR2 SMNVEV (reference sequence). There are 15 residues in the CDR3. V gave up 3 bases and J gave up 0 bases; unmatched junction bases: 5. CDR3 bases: TGTGCCAGCAGTTTCCGACAGGGCGACTCCTACGAGCAGTACTTC. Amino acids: CASSFRQGDSYEQYF.

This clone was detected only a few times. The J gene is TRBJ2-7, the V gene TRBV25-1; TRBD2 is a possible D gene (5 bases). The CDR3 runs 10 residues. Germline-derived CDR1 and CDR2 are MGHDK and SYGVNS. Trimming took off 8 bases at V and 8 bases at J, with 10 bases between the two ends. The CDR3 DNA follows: TGTGCCAGCCGGGAAGAGAAGCAGTACTTC. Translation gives CASREEKQYF.

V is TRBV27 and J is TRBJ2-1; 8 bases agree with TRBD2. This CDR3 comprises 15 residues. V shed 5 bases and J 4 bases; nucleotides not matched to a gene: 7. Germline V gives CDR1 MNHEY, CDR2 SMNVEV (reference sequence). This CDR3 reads CASSPTSGPYNEQFF. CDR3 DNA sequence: TGTGCCAGCAGTCCCACTAGCGGACCTTACAATGAGCAGTTCTTC.

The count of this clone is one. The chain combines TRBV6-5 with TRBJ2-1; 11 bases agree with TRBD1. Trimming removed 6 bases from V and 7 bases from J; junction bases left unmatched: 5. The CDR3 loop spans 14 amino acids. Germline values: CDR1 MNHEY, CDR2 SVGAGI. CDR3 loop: CASSRDRGINEQFF. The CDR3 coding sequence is TGTGCCAGCAGCCGGGACAGGGGGATAAATGAGCAGTTCTTC.

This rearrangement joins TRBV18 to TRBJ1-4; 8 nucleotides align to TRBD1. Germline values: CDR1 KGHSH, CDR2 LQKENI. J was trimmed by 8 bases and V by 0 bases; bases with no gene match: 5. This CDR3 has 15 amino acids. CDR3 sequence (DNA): TGTGCCAGCTCACCACCGTCAGGGGGCACCGAAAAACTGTTTTTT. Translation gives CASSPPSGGTEKLFF. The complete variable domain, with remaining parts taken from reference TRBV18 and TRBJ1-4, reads NAGVMQNPRHLVRRRGQEARLRCSPMKGHSHVYWYRQLPEEGLKFMVYLQKENIIDESGMPKERFSAEFPKEGPSILRIQQVVRGDSAAYFCASSPPSGGTEKLFFGSGTQLSVL.

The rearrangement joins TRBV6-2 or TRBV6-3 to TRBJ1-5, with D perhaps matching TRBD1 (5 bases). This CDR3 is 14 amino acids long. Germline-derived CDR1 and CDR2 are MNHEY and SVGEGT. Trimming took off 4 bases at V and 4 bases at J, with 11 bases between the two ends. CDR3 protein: CASSFRQINQPQHF. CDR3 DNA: TGTGCCAGCAGTTTCCGACAGATTAATCAGCCCCAGCATTTT.

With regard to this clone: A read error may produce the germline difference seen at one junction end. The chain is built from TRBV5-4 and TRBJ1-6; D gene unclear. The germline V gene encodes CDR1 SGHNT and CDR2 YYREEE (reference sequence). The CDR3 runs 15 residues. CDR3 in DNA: TGTGCCAGCAGCTTGGACAGCTCCTCTAATTCACCCCTCCACTTT. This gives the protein CASSLDSSSNSPLHF.

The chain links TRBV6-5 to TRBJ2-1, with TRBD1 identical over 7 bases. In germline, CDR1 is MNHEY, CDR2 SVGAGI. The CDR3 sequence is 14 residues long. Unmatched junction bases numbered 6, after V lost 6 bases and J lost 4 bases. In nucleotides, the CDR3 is TGTGCCAGCAGGGGAGAGGGACAGTACAATGAGCAGTTCTTC. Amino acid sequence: CASRGEGQYNEQFF.

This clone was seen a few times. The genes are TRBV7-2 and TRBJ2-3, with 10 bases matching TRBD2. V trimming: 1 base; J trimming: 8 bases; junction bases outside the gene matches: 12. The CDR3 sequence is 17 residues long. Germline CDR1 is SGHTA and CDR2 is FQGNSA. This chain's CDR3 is CASSLGGSGTSEGTQYF. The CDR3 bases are TGTGCCAGCAGCTTAGGGGGTAGTGGGACTAGCGAAGGTACGCAGTATTTT.